This T cell receptor (beta chain) emerged from a study of CD8 T cells in ankylosing spondylitis. Findings of the study overall: Within matched ankylosing spondylitis synovial fluid, disease-linked clones were reportedly significantly enriched. Reactive arthritis synovial fluid and blood previously showed some of these motif variants.

As for this clonotype: Its antigen remains unidentified.

V dropped 1 base and J dropped 7 bases, with 21 bases sitting between them. The CDR3 runs to 17 residues. Germline V lookup: CDR1 SGHNT, CDR2 YYREEE (reference sequence). It was by quantitative 5'-RACE with molecular barcodes that TCR beta libraries were made. TCRdb independently ran MiXCR on the 5' RACE reads; one entry per CDR3 protein. The profile shows about 300,000 distinct CDR3 sequences, roughly 11% of them singletons. This receptor was obtained from a female donor with ankylosing spondylitis or in good health (not recorded which). The V call is TRBV5-4, the J call TRBJ2-1; possible D gene TRBD2, 6 bases. Material for sequencing was blood, either unsorted or a sorted T cell fraction (not recorded which). The CDR3 nucleotides are TGTGCCAGCAGCTTGAATGTCGTAGCGGAACTAGGGAATGAGCAGTTCTTC. The encoded protein is CASSLNVVAELGNEQFF.